This T cell receptor (beta chain) was identified during a study of blood T cell repertoires in COVID-19. On the study more broadly: Cohort 3 recovered donors had two negative PCRs, clearance, or symptom resolution.

Authors' processing steps: Estimates of nucleated cell counts were drawn from the amplification of reference gene primers. Assay: immunoSEQ multiplex PCR; the TCRdb copy retains only in-frame clones and omits some. V, J and clone size are taken as reported in that table, and D and trimming were inferred from the DNA itself. This table holds 350,000 to 400,000 clones, about 87% found once. CDR3 length equals 14 residues. Trimming cost V 3 bases and J 3 bases; bases outside gene matches: 5. Germline assignment: CDR1 MNHEY and CDR2 SVGEGT. The source is a man between 40 and 49 years old in a cohort exposed to, infected with or recovered from COVID-19 (not recorded which). This chain links TRBV6-2 or TRBV6-3 with TRBJ2-7; TRBD2 matches at 7 bases. Sequencing was carried out using PBMCs or T cells enriched from blood (not recorded which). The DNA of the CDR3 is TGTGCCAGCAGTTATTTCCCGGGGGGCTACGAGCAGTACTTC. This translates into CASSYFPGGYEQYF.